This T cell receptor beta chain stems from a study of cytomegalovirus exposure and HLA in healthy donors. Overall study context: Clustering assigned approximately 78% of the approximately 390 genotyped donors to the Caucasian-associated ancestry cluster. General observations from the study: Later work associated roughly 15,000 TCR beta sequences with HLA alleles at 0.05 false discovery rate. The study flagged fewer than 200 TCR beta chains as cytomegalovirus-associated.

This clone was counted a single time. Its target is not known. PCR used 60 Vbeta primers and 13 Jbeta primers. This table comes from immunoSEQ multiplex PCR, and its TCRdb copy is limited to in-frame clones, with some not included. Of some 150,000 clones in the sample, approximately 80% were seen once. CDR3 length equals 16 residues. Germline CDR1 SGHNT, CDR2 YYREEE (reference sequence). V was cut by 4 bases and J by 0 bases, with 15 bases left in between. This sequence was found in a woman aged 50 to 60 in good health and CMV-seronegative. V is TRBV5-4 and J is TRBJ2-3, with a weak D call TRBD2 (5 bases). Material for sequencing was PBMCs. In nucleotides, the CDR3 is TGTGCCAGCAGCGATCCGGGCCAGCGGAGCACAGATACGCAGTATTTT. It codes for CASSDPGQRSTDTQYF.